This TCR beta chain comes out of a study of T cells after yellow fever vaccination. Across the study: Each low-cell-number fraction was prepared by means of SMART-Seq v4 Ultra Low Input. The study, taken as a whole, reports: Post-booster repertoires contained most primary-vaccination clones again (96% CD4, 88% CD8).

Germline CDR1 and CDR2: SEHNR and FQNEAQ (reference sequence). With V trimmed by 5 bases and J by 6 bases, 7 bases remained unmatched. This CDR3 comprises 16 residues. Details on this clonotype: Its antigen is currently unknown.

Conversion of TCR transcripts into cDNA relied on 5'RACE template switching, which added a universal primer site and UMIs. One entry per CDR3 protein results from TCRdb running MiXCR on the 5' RACE reads. The table has 610,000 or so distinct CDR3 sequences, over 9% seen once. This specimen consisted of PBMCs, obtained on the day of the yellow fever booster vaccination. This clonotype was obtained from a man aged 25-45 years who received the YFV17D yellow fever vaccine. The chain couples TRBV7-9 to TRBJ2-1; 13 positions match TRBD2. This CDR3 is CASSPGTSGMVNEQFF. As DNA, the CDR3 is TGTGCCAGCAGCCCTGGGACTAGCGGGATGGTCAATGAGCAGTTCTTC.